The sequence of this T cell receptor (beta chain) was determined in a study of shared clonotypes between healthy human individuals. The assay was immunoSEQ multiplex PCR, and TCRdb's table has in-frame clones only and misses some. The sample records about 980,000 clones, about 80% being singletons. General study findings and limits: Non-shared clonotypes had lower generation probabilities than those shared by all four donors.

Comments on this clone: What it binds is not known. A single base separates this from a much larger clone, so it may be a read error.

Trimming removed 5 bases at V and 0 bases at J, with 1 base between. CDR1 is SNHLY and CDR2 is FYNNEI in the germline V gene. The CDR3 loop spans 11 amino acids. Sequencing was carried out using memory CD4+ T cells sorted from blood. Subset in this sample: CD45RA-negative fraction. This sequence originates from a young man in good health. The V gene is TRBV2, the J gene TRBJ2-5; D unclear. DNA of the CDR3: TGTGCCAGCAGTTACCAAGAGACCCAGTACTTC. Its translation is CASSYQETQYF.